This T cell receptor (beta chain) emerged from a study of T cells in Graves' hyperthyroidism and ophthalmopathy. Germline CDR1 and CDR2: MDHEN and SYDVKM. CDR3 length: 12 amino acids. RNA transcripts were the template for amplifying TCR beta CDR3 regions. The study used the HTBI primer set for a first-round RT-PCR of the TCR CDR3. TCRdb recomputed calls from the multiplex PCR reads with MiXCR, one row per CDR3 protein. The table includes fewer than 200,000 distinct CDR3 sequences, about a sixth detected once. Overall study results and limits: Prediction of ophthalmopathy progression came a median approximately 6.5 months pre-onset. The blood repertoire included most of the expanded thyroid clonotypes above 0.001.

Only one count was recorded for this clonotype. What it binds is not known. At one end, the junction sequence differs from germline, possibly due to a read error. Aged 18 to 65, the patients had hyperthyroidism that was newly diagnosed and had lasted under 2 months. Any patient presenting with uncontrolled infection, other autoimmune disease, pregnancy or lactation was left out. The chain is built from TRBV28 and TRBJ1-2; TRBD1 might be the D (5 bases). Sequenced: blood. The receptor was isolated from a woman between 50 and 59 years old with Graves' hyperthyroidism. CDR3 loop: CARSIRDRGHTF. CDR3 DNA: TGTGCCCGCAGTATCCGGGACCGAGGCCACACCTTC.